This T cell receptor beta chain was identified in a study of blood T cell repertoires in COVID-19. Study details: COVID-19 samples collected from the United States, Italy and Spain covered acute and convalescent phases.

In the study's own analysis: Reference gene primer amplification gave estimated nucleated cell counts. Libraries were prepared by immunoSEQ multiplex PCR; TCRdb keeps only in-frame clonotypes and omits some of them. V, J and clone size reflect that table, while D and trimming were determined from the DNA. Of some 220,000 clones listed, roughly 84% are singletons. The germline V gene encodes CDR1 SGHRS and CDR2 YFSETQ. V lost 2 bases, J lost 4 bases, and 1 base stayed unmatched. This CDR3 is 13 amino acids long. Input material: peripheral blood. The chain couples TRBV5-1 to TRBJ1-1, with TRBD1 identical over 8 bases. This TCR came from a woman in her fifties or sixties who had recovered from COVID-19. CDR3 sequence reads: CASSLTGGTEAFF. The CDR3 nucleotides are TGCGCCAGCAGCTTAACAGGGGGCACTGAAGCTTTCTTT. Combining the CDR3 with reference TRBV5-1 and TRBJ1-1 gives the whole variable domain KAGVTQTPRYLIKTRGQQVTLSCSPISGHRSVSWYQQTPGQGLQFLFEYFSETQRNKGNFPGRFSGRQFSNSRSEMNVSTLELGDSALYLCASSLTGGTEAFFGQGTRLTVV.